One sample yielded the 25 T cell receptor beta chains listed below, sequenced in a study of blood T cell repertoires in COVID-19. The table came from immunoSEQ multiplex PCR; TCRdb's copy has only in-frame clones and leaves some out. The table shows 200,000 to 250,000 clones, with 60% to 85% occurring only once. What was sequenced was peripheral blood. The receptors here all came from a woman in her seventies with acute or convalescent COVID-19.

CDR3 sequence reads: CASSEKQGASGGYTF. In nucleotides, the CDR3 is TGTGCCAGCAGTGAAAAGCAGGGGGCTTCGGGAGGCTACACCTTC. This chain joins TRBV2 and TRBJ1-2; 8 bases agree with TRBD1. This CDR3 is built from 15 residues. Per germline, CDR1 SNHLY and CDR2 FYNNEI. V lost 2 bases, J lost 8 bases, and 10 bases stayed unmatched. The full variable domain, in which reference TRBV2 and TRBJ1-2 provide the parts outside the CDR3, is EPEVTQTPSHQVTQMGQEVILRCVPISNHLYFYWYRQILGQKVEFLVSFYNNEISEKSEIFDDQFSVERPDGSNFTLKIRSTKLEDSAMYFCASSEKQGASGGYTFGSGTRLTVV.

The CDR3: CASSPGWTMGRGYYGYTF. Here the CDR3 DNA reads TGTGCCAGCAGCCCGGGATGGACCATGGGTCGGGGTTACTATGGCTACACCTTC. This sequence joins TRBV7-2 and TRBJ1-2; D unclear. There are 18 residues in the CDR3. The V end was cut by 5 bases, the J end by 3 bases, with 25 bases between. Germline V lookup: CDR1 SGHTA, CDR2 FQGNSA.

The CDR3 here is CASSGPGGANEQFF. As DNA, the CDR3 is TGTGCCAGCAGTGGGCCTGGAGGGGCCAATGAGCAGTTCTTC. This chain uses TRBV25-1 with TRBJ2-1; perhaps TRBD2 as D (6 bases). The V end was cut by 4 bases, the J end by 6 bases, with 13 bases between. This CDR3 has 14 amino acids. Germline V gives CDR1 MGHDK, CDR2 SYGVNS. Filled out from reference TRBV25-1 and TRBJ2-1, the complete variable domain reads EADIYQTPRYLVIGTGKKITLECSQTMGHDKMYWYQQDPGMELHLIHYSYGVNSTEKGDLSSESTVSRIRTEHFPLTLESARPSHTSQYLCASSGPGGANEQFFGPGTRLTVL.

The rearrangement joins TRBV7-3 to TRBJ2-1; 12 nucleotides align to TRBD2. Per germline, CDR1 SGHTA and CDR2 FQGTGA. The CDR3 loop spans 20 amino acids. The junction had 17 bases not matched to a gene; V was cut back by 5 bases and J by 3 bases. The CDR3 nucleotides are TGTGCCAGCAGCCCCCATGGGGGACTAGCGGGTCGTGACATCTACAATGAGCAGTTCTTC. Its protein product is CASSPHGGLAGRDIYNEQFF.

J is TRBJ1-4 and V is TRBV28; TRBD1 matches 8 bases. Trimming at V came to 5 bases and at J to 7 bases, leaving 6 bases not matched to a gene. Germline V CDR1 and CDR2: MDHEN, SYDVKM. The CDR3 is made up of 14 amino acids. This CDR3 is CASSRDRRTEKLFF. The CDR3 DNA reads TGTGCCAGCAGTCGGGACAGGAGAACTGAAAAACTGTTTTTT.

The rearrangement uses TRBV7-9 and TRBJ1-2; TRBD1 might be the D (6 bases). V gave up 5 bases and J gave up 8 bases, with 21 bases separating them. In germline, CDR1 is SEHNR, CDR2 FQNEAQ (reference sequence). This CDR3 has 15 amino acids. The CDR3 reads CASSHFREGERGYTF. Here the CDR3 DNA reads TGTGCCAGCAGCCACTTCAGGGAGGGGGAAAGAGGCTACACCTTC.

CDR3 residues: CASSGSERTTETQYF. The CDR3 coding sequence is TGTGCCAGCAGCGGATCCGAGAGGACAACAGAGACCCAGTACTTC. The genes are TRBV11-2 and TRBJ2-5; TRBD1 might be the D (5 bases). The CDR3 contains 15 residues. The V gene's germline CDR1 is SGHAT and CDR2 FQNNGV. V shed 5 bases and J shed 4 bases, with 17 bases lying between them.

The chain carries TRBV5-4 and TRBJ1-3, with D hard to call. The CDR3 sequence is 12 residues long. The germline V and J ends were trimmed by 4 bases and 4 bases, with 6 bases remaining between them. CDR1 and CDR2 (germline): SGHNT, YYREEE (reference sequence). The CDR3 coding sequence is TGTGCCAGCAGCCTCGGGGGAAACACCATATATTTT. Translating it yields CASSLGGNTIYF.

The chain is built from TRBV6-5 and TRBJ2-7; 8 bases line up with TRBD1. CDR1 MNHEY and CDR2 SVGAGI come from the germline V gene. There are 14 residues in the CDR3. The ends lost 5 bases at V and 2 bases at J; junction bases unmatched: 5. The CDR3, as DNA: TGTGCCAGCAGTCCGGGACAGGTTACCTACGAGCAGTACTTC. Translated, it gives CASSPGQVTYEQYF.

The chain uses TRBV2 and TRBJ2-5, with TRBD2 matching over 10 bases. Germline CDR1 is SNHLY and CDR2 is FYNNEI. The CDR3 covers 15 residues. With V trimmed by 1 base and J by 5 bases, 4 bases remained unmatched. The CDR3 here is CASSEGLAGVETQYF. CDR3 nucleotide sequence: TGTGCCAGCAGTGAAGGGCTAGCGGGAGTTGAGACCCAGTACTTC.

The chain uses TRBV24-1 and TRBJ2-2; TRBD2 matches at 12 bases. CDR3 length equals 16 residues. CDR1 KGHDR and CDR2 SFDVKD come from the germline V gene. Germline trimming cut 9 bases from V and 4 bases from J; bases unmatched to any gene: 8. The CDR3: CATSRLAGEGTGELFF. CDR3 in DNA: TGTGCCACCTCCCGACTAGCGGGAGAGGGCACCGGGGAGCTGTTTTTT.

The CDR3: CASSFSGDTTGELFF. CDR3 DNA sequence: TGCGCCAGCAGCTTTAGCGGAGACACCACCGGGGAGCTGTTTTTT. The chain is built from TRBV5-1 and TRBJ2-2, with D perhaps TRBD2 (6 bases). Trimming stripped 2 bases from V and 4 bases from J, with 12 bases between. In germline, CDR1 is SGHRS, CDR2 YFSETQ. The CDR3 loop spans 15 amino acids.

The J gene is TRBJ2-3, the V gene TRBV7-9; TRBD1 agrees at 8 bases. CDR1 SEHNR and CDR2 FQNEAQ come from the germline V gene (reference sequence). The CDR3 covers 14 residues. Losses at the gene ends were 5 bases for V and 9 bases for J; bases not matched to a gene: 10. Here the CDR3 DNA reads TGTGCCAGCAGCCCAACTACAGGACAGGGCACGCAGTATTTT. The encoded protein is CASSPTTGQGTQYF. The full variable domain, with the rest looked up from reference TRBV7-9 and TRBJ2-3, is DTGVSQNPRHKITKRGQNVTFRCDPISEHNRLYWYRQTLGQGPEFLTYFQNEAQLEKSRLLSDRFSAERPKGSFSTLEIQRTEQGDSAMYLCASSPTTGQGTQYFGPGTRLTVL.

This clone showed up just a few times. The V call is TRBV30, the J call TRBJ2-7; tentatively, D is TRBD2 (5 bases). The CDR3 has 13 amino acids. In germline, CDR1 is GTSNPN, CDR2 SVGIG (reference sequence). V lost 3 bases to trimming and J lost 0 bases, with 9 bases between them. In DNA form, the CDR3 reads TGTGCCTGGAGCTCCCGGGACTCCTACGAGCAGTACTTC. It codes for CAWSSRDSYEQYF. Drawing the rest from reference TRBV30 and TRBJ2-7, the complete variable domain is SQTIHQWPATLVQPVGSPLSLECTVEGTSNPNLYWYRQAAGRGLQLLFYSVGIGQISSEVPQNLSASRPQDRQFILSSKKLLLSDSGFYLCAWSSRDSYEQYFGPGTRLTVT.

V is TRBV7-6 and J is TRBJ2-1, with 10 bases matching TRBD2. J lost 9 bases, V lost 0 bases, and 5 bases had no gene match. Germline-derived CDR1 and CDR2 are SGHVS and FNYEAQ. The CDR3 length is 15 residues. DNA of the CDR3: TGTGCCAGCAGCTTAGCGAGCGGGAGGGCCGGTGAGCAGTTCTTC. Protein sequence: CASSLASGRAGEQFF.

The CDR3 DNA reads as TGTGCCAGTAGTTCTACAGGGCGTAATGAAAAACTGTTTTTT. Amino acid sequence: CASSSTGRNEKLFF. The chain has TRBV19 and TRBJ1-4, with D perhaps matching TRBD1 (6 bases). Germline assignment: CDR1 LNHDA and CDR2 SQIVND (reference sequence). The CDR3 sequence is 14 residues long. The V end was cut by 5 bases, the J end by 4 bases, with 11 bases between.

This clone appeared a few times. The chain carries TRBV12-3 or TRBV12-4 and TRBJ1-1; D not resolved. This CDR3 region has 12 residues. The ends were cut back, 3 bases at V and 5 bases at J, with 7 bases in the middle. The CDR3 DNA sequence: TGTGCCAGCAGTTTCTCCGCGACTGAAGCTTTCTTT. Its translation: CASSFSATEAFF.

The CDR3 coding sequence is TGTGCCAGCTCACCTAGGACAGGACGGGATGGCTACACCTTC. Translated: CASSPRTGRDGYTF. This sequence joins TRBV18 and TRBJ1-2; 7 bases match TRBD1. This CDR3 is built from 14 residues. The V gene end was trimmed by 3 bases and the J gene end by 6 bases; junction bases not matched to a gene: 7. CDR1 is KGHSH, CDR2 LQKENI, per germline.

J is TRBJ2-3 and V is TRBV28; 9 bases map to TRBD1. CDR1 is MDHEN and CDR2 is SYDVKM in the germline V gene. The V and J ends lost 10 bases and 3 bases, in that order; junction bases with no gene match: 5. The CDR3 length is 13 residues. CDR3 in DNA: TGTGCCACCAGGACAGGGGAGACAGATACGCAGTATTTT. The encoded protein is CATRTGETDTQYF.

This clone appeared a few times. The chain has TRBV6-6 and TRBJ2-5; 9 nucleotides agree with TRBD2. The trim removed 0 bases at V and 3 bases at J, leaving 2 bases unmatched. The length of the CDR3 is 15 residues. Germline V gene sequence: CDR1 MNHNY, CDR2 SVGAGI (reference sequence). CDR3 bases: TGTGCCAGCAGTTACTCGTGGACTAGCGAAGAGACCCAGTACTTC. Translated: CASSYSWTSEETQYF.

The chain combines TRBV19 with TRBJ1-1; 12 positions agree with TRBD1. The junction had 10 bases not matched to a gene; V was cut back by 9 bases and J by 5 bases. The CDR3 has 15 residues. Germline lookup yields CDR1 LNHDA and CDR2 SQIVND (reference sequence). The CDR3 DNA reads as TGTGCCAGCCGGGACAGGGGGCTAATCGCTACTGAAGCTTTCTTT. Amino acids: CASRDRGLIATEAFF.

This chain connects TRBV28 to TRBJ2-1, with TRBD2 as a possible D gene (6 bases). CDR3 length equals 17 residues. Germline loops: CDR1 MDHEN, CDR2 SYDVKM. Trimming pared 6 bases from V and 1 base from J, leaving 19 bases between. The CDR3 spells CASRGNSGRPSYNEQFF. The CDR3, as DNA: TGTGCCAGCAGGGGGAACAGCGGGCGACCTTCCTACAATGAGCAGTTCTTC.

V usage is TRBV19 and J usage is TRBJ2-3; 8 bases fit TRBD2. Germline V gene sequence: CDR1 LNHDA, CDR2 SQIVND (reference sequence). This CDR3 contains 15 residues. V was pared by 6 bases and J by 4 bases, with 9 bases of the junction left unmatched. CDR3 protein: CASRSGGVQADTQYF. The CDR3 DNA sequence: TGTGCCAGTAGGTCGGGAGGGGTCCAGGCAGATACGCAGTATTTT.

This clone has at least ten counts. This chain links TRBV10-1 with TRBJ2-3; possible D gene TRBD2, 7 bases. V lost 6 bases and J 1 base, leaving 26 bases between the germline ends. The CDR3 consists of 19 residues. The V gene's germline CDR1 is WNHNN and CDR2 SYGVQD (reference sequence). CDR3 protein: CASRRGRGGAGPCTDTQYF. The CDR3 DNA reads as TGCGCCAGCAGAAGGGGCAGGGGAGGAGCGGGACCCTGCACAGATACGCAGTATTTT.

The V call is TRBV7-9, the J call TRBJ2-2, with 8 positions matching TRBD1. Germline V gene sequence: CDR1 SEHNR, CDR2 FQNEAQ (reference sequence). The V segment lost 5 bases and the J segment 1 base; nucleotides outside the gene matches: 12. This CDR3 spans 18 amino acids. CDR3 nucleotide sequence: TGTGCCAGCAGCCAAACGGACAGGGCGATTCTGAACACCGGGGAGCTGTTTTTT. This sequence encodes CASSQTDRAILNTGELFF.